The entry that follows covers one T cell receptor (beta chain) sequence. This clonotype has more than one count but fewer than ten. The antigen it recognizes is unknown. Base qualities are not at hand, and no much larger clone is one base apart. The record originates from a study (dated by TCRdb to between 2014 and 2016). With regard to the full study: Whether tumor-infiltrating Tregs in breast cancer are recruited from blood Tregs or converted in situ from other CD4+ T cell subsets was tested.

Study-wide conclusions, independent of this receptor: Tumor memory CD4+ T cell TCR gene usage clustered with blood and lymph node memory CD4+ cells and lymph node naive CD4+ cells. Rather than covering whole repertoires, validation in the larger cohort was restricted to a single TCR beta V-J rearrangement. The greatest overlap of tumor-infiltrating Treg TCR alpha and beta sequences was with tumor naive CD4+ T cells, followed next by blood naive CD4+ T cells.

The memory CD4+ T cell population was isolated based on a CD4+CD45RO+CD25- phenotype. Tregs, naive and memory CD4+ T cells from tumor, blood and ipsilateral draining lymph nodes of about five breast cancer patients underwent full-length TCR alpha and beta sequencing. Tumor tissue and lymph nodes from ipsilateral axillary dissection were perfused with PBS, minced and digested with collagenase I and hyaluronidase. A purity exceeding 90% was confirmed by FACS for the sorted cell populations. Amplification of full-length TCR variable regions was done by 5' RACE PCR using constant-region reverse primers, and this step was followed by semi-nested PCR with Nested Universal Primer A. Using the ReliaPrep RNA Cell Miniprep System, total RNA was extracted, and the SMARTer RACE 5'/3' Kit was then used to reverse transcribe the RNA into 5'RACE-ready cDNA. Multiplex adaptors were used to barcode the full-length TCR alpha and beta libraries, which were then sequenced on an Illumina MiSeq. Per the source publication's procedure: For each of nine subset-tissue groups, sequencing data from the five patients were pooled, and the groups were compared by unsupervised clustering of TCR gene usage. The Morisita-Horn index was used to calculate repertoire similarity, with shared sequences weighted according to their contribution to each repertoire. The raw public reads went through TCRdb reprocessing: fastp at Q25, MiXCR clone calling, in-frame beta chains kept. Rows with a matching CDR3 protein are joined into one entry that keeps the most common DNA and genes. It is TCRdb's table, rather than the study itself, that gives the V and J calls and clone size. The sample profile shows tens of thousands of distinct CDR3 sequences; over 25% of them were found once. Of the sample, approximately 4.1% falls within the top ten clones.

The trim is 1 base for V and 2 bases for J, with a gap of 10 bases between the germline ends. The germline V gene yields SGHTA for CDR1 and FQGTGA for CDR2. The CDR3 numbers 15 residues from cysteine through phenylalanine. The retained sequence is limited to the CDR3, 45 bases, with the frame set at the first base. Rearrangement joined TRBV7-3 to TRBJ2-3, with a tentative D gene TRBD2 over 6 matching bases. The source of this sequence is a female donor with breast cancer. Source material: tumor-infiltrating memory CD4+ T cells sorted from the breast tumor. The cell subset or site label on this specimen signifies: memory CD4+ T cells, CD4+CD45RO+CD25-. The CDR3 loop reads CASSLSGDFTDTQYF. In nucleotides, the sequence is TGTGCCAGCAGCTTAAGTGGGGACTTCACAGATACGCAGTATTTT.